A selection of T cell receptor beta chains follows, all from one sample in a study of patients and donors after allogeneic stem cell transplantation. TCRdb fed the RT-PCR reads into MiXCR, producing one record per CDR3 protein. The sample holds about 960,000 distinct CDR3 sequences; around 17% are singletons and the top ten take around 6%. The sequenced sample was blood, either unsorted or a sorted T cell fraction (not recorded which). The origin of the receptors is a human donor who was either an allogeneic HSCT recipient or a stem cell or donor lymphocyte infusion donor (not recorded which). It is not recorded whose cells these are; they may come from a transplant donor. CDR3s include the opening cysteine and the closing phenylalanine or tryptophan. D genes are given only for firm matches. Some rows mark clone size as missing; the rest say once, few, many or name a class of expanded clone.

D,length,size,V,J,CDR3,DNA
.,14,.,TRBV12-3/TRBV12-4,TRBJ2-5,CASSLATKAETQYF,TGTGCCAGCAGTTTAGCCACCAAGGCGGAGACCCAGTACTTC
.,17,.,TRBV9,TRBJ2-2,CASSGDLPGENTGELFF,TGTGCCAGCAGCGGGGACCTCCCGGGGGAAAACACCGGGGAGCTGTTTTTT
.,14,few,TRBV12-3/TRBV12-4,TRBJ2-7,CASSLKGQSNEQYF,TGTGCCAGCAGTTTAAAGGGACAAAGTAACGAGCAGTACTTC
.,13,few,TRBV5-1,TRBJ2-1,CASSEDQGTEQFF,TGCGCCAGCAGCGAGGACCAGGGGACGGAGCAGTTCTTC
.,15,few,TRBV5-6,TRBJ2-2,CASSFLHAGSGELFF,TGTGCCAGCAGCTTTCTACACGCCGGATCCGGGGAGCTGTTTTTT
.,17,.,TRBV25-1,TRBJ2-1,CATAPGGGVDLYNEQFF,TGTGCCACCGCCCCTGGGGGCGGGGTCGACCTCTACAATGAGCAGTTCTTC
TRBD2,18,few,TRBV20-1,TRBJ2-1,CSARTPGGASGRYNEQFF,TGCAGTGCTAGAACCCCCGGGGGGGCTAGCGGGCGGTACAATGAGCAGTTCTTC
TRBD1,14,.,TRBV19,TRBJ2-5,CASAEPTGMETQYF,TGTGCCAGCGCCGAGCCGACAGGGATGGAGACCCAGTACTTC
TRBD2,15,.,TRBV7-2,TRBJ2-3,CASSLQRGRTDTQYF,TGTGCCAGCAGCTTACAGCGGGGGCGCACAGATACGCAGTATTTT
.,16,.,TRBV5-1,TRBJ2-2,CASSLGGGLLPGELFF,TGCGCCAGCAGCCTAGGTGGGGGCCTATTGCCCGGGGAGCTGTTTTTT
TRBD2,14,many,TRBV12-3/TRBV12-4,TRBJ2-7,CASSLSGETYEQYF,TGTGCCAGCAGTTTAAGCGGGGAAACCTACGAGCAGTACTTC
TRBD1,15,few,TRBV7-9,TRBJ2-1,CASRFGGTGDNEQFF,TGTGCCAGCAGATTTGGGGGGACAGGGGACAATGAGCAGTTCTTC
.,15,few,TRBV6-1,TRBJ1-2,CASSYTQGRAGGYTF,TGTGCCAGCAGCTATACCCAAGGCAGGGCCGGTGGCTACACCTTC
TRBD2,18,few,TRBV7-3,TRBJ2-5,CASSLGLAGKDSQETQYF,TGTGCCAGCAGCTTGGGACTAGCGGGAAAAGATAGCCAAGAGACCCAGTACTTC
.,16,.,TRBV11-2,TRBJ2-2,CASSPIGGLDTGELFF,TGTGCCAGCAGCCCCATAGGGGGATTAGACACCGGGGAGCTGTTTTTT
TRBD1,16,.,TRBV29-1,TRBJ2-6,CSVEGTGASGANVLTF,TGCAGCGTTGAGGGGACAGGGGCCTCTGGGGCCAACGTCCTGACTTTC
TRBD1,13,.,TRBV20-1,TRBJ1-5,CSAGDRKNQPQHF,TGCAGTGCCGGGGACAGGAAAAATCAGCCCCAGCATTTT
.,14,.,TRBV7-2,TRBJ1-6,CASSSLGTFGTLHF,TGTGCCAGCAGCTCCCTGGGGACTTTCGGGACCCTCCACTTT